One and the same sample provided the 32 T cell receptor beta chains below, sequenced in a study of post-analysis software for immune sequencing data (dated by TCRdb to the mid-2010s). The paper's findings and limits, for the study overall: Significantly higher frequencies in patients than in controls were found for about five TRBV segments, including TRBV5-6, TRBV5-1 and TRBV20-1.

These receptors have no known antigen. The method behind the library was PCR. Sequencing relied on an Illumina HiSeq 2500. To reduce PCR and sequencing biases, unique molecular identifiers were built into the TCR beta cDNA libraries. TCRdb cleaned the public reads at Q25 with fastp, built clones with MiXCR and kept in-frame beta chains. Under each unique CDR3 protein, matching rows form one entry showing the most common genes and DNA. For this sample there are roughly 870,000 distinct CDR3 sequences; 53% appear just once. 4% to 5.5% of the sample belongs to the ten largest clones. Sequenced: blood. The receptors here all came from a girl aged 5-17 years with multiple sclerosis.

The chain joins TRBV12-5 to TRBJ2-3, with a possible D match to TRBD1 (6 bases). CDR1 is LGHNT, CDR2 FRNRAP, per germline. The CDR3 totals 14 residues. The germline V and J ends were trimmed by 6 bases and 5 bases, with 15 bases remaining between them. This CDR3 is CASGLGQIQDTQYF. The DNA of the CDR3 is TGTGCTAGTGGCCTCGGACAGATTCAAGATACGCAGTATTTT.

J is TRBJ1-5 and V is TRBV5-1, with D hard to call. Looked up from germline, CDR1 is SGHRS and CDR2 is YFSETQ. The length of the CDR3 is 15 residues. Trimming pared 5 bases from V and 0 bases from J, leaving 12 bases between. As DNA, the CDR3 is TGCGCCAGCAGACTCCACAGTGATAGCAATCAGCCCCAGCATTTT. Translation gives CASRLHSDSNQPQHF.

Notes on this clonotype: At one boundary the junction diverges from the germline segment, which might be a read error. The chain links TRBV5-6 to TRBJ1-6, with a possible D match to TRBD1 (6 bases). Per germline, CDR1 SGHDT and CDR2 YYEEEE. The CDR3 totals 18 residues. The chain's CDR3 is CASSLEGVPSSYNSPPHF. CDR3 sequence (DNA): TGTGCCAGCAGCTTGGAGGGGGTCCCTAGCTCCTATAATTCACCCCCCCACTTT.

This clonotype has only a few counts. The chain recombines TRBV7-2 with TRBJ2-1; the match to TRBD2 covers 11 bases. V lost 5 bases to trimming and J lost 6 bases; unmatched junction nucleotides: 12. This CDR3 contains 17 residues. Per germline, CDR1 SGHTA and CDR2 FQGNSA. The chain's CDR3 is CASSLGTSGLLFNEQFF. The CDR3 nucleotides read TGTGCCAGCAGCCTCGGGACTAGCGGCCTTCTCTTCAATGAGCAGTTCTTC.

This clonotype was seen a handful of times. V is TRBV5-1 and J is TRBJ2-1, with 7 bases fitting TRBD1. From germline, CDR1 is SGHRS and CDR2 YFSETQ. Unmatched junction bases numbered 9, after V lost 4 bases and J lost 8 bases. This CDR3 has 14 amino acids. The DNA for the CDR3 is TGCGCCAGCAGCCCAGGAGGACAGGCCGATGAGCAGTTCTTC. It translates to CASSPGGQADEQFF.

In this sample, this clonotype turned up a few times. This chain uses TRBV6-6 with TRBJ2-3; 11 positions agree with TRBD2. Trimming took 0 bases from V and 1 from J; bases not matched to a gene: 0. The V gene's germline CDR1 is MNHNY and CDR2 SVGAGI (reference sequence). The CDR3 consists of 16 residues. The CDR3 sequence: CASSYSGLAGTDTQYF. CDR3 nucleotides: TGTGCCAGCAGTTACTCGGGACTAGCGGGCACAGATACGCAGTATTTT.

The chain joins TRBV12-3 or TRBV12-4 to TRBJ1-1, with D perhaps matching TRBD1 (6 bases). The CDR3 has 13 amino acids. Trimming shortened V by 6 bases and J by 6 bases, and 14 bases separated the two germline ends. CDR3 amino acids: CASRHLYRAEAFF. The CDR3 DNA sequence: TGTGCCAGCAGACACCTTTACAGGGCTGAAGCTTTCTTT.

The chain uses TRBV12-3 or TRBV12-4 and TRBJ2-3; 13 bases agree with TRBD2. The length of the CDR3 is 16 residues. Trimming removed 5 bases from V and 1 base from J; junction bases left unmatched: 3. DNA of the CDR3: TGTGCCAGCAGTACGACTAGCGGGAGGCGCACAGATACGCAGTATTTT. Translation gives CASSTTSGRRTDTQYF.

This clonotype was detected ten times or more. This sequence joins TRBV6-6 and TRBJ2-3, with TRBD2 matching over 13 bases. This CDR3 comprises 16 residues. Germline V CDR1 and CDR2: MNHNY, SVGAGI (reference sequence). The V and J ends lost 5 bases and 2 bases, in that order; junction bases with no gene match: 4. The CDR3 region is CASSLGLAGVTDTQYF. In nucleotides, the CDR3 is TGTGCCAGCAGTCTTGGACTAGCGGGGGTCACAGATACGCAGTATTTT.

This chain connects TRBV20-1 to TRBJ2-4, with D perhaps matching TRBD1 or TRBD2 (6 bases each). This CDR3 is 13 amino acids long. The germline V gene encodes CDR1 DFQATT and CDR2 SNEGSKA (reference sequence). V dropped 6 bases and J dropped 7 bases, with 16 bases sitting between them. CDR3 protein: CSADYGGGNIQYF. The CDR3 DNA reads as TGCAGTGCGGATTATGGAGGGGGTAACATTCAGTACTTC.

The chain uses TRBV29-1 and TRBJ2-5; 11 positions agree with TRBD1. V shed 5 bases, J shed 4 bases, and the junction held 3 bases outside the gene matches. Germline values: CDR1 SQVTM, CDR2 ANQGSEA. The CDR3 has 13 amino acids. This CDR3 reads CSVSDRGLETQYF. The CDR3 bases are TGCAGCGTTTCGGACAGGGGGCTAGAGACCCAGTACTTC.

This chain uses TRBV20-1 with TRBJ2-1; 10 bases fit TRBD2. Germline V lookup: CDR1 DFQATT, CDR2 SNEGSKA (reference sequence). Trimming cost V 6 bases and J 0 bases; bases outside gene matches: 5. This CDR3 has 15 amino acids. CDR3 region: CSASVAGGSYNEQFF. CDR3 nucleotide sequence: TGCAGTGCCTCGGTAGCGGGGGGCTCCTACAATGAGCAGTTCTTC.

The chain links TRBV25-1 to TRBJ1-1; D is unclear. Trimming removed 2 bases from V and 4 bases from J, with 8 bases in between. This CDR3 spans 13 amino acids. Germline values: CDR1 MGHDK, CDR2 SYGVNS. The DNA for the CDR3 is TGTGCCAGCAGTGAAGTCAGGTCCACTGAAGCTTTCTTT. It is translated as CASSEVRSTEAFF. Full variable domain (missing parts from reference TRBV25-1 and TRBJ1-1): EADIYQTPRYLVIGTGKKITLECSQTMGHDKMYWYQQDPGMELHLIHYSYGVNSTEKGDLSSESTVSRIRTEHFPLTLESARPSHTSQYLCASSEVRSTEAFFGQGTRLTVV.

The chain links TRBV15 to TRBJ2-7; 8 nucleotides agree with TRBD2. The CDR3 consists of 16 residues. CDR1 and CDR2 from the germline V gene are LNHNV and YYDKDF (reference sequence). Trimming took 0 bases from V and 2 from J; bases not matched to a gene: 6. Written as DNA, the CDR3 is TGTGCCACCAGCAGAGATTCCGGGAGGGCCACCTACGAGCAGTACTTC. Translating gives CATSRDSGRATYEQYF.

This clonotype has just a few counts. V and J are TRBV6-5 and TRBJ2-5; D not resolved. The CDR3 extends over 13 amino acids. In germline, CDR1 is MNHEY, CDR2 SVGAGI. The ends were cut back, 5 bases at V and 5 bases at J, with 12 bases in the middle. As DNA, the CDR3 is TGTGCCAGCAGTCCTGCGGTCAGGGAGACCCAGTACTTC. Translated, it gives CASSPAVRETQYF.

This clonotype was observed a handful of times. CDR3 protein: CAISSSGTSGREQYF. CDR3 DNA sequence: TGTGCCATCAGCTCTTCCGGGACCTCAGGGAGGGAGCAGTACTTC. The chain employs TRBV10-3 and TRBJ2-7, with D tentatively TRBD2 (6 bases). Germline assignment: CDR1 ENHRY and CDR2 SYGVKD. V was pared by 6 bases and J by 7 bases, with 22 bases between. CDR3 length: 15 amino acids.

The chain is built from TRBV25-1 and TRBJ1-2, with D perhaps TRBD1 (5 bases). The CDR3 contains 15 residues. Germline V gene lookup returns CDR1 MGHDK and CDR2 SYGVNS. Trimming took 1 base from V and 4 from J, leaving 13 bases between them. Written as DNA, the CDR3 is TGTGCCAGCAGTGAATGTAGGACAACAAGCTATGGCTACACCTTC. Translation gives CASSECRTTSYGYTF.

The chain employs TRBV27 and TRBJ1-6; D is possibly TRBD1 (5 bases). Between the trimmed V and J ends, which lost 3 bases and 8 bases, there was a span of 11 bases. Germline CDR1 is MNHEY and CDR2 is SMNVEV (reference sequence). The CDR3 covers 14 residues. As DNA, the CDR3 is TGTGCCAGCAGTTTCAGGGCATTGGATTCACCCCTCCACTTT. Its protein product is CASSFRALDSPLHF.

This clonotype was observed a handful of times. The gene calls are TRBV7-2 and TRBJ2-3; weak D call: TRBD2 (6 bases). This CDR3 is 15 amino acids long. Germline lookup yields CDR1 SGHTA and CDR2 FQGNSA. V lost 5 bases, J lost 8 bases, and 20 bases lay in between. CDR3: CASSARLDSFGTQYF. The CDR3 DNA follows: TGTGCCAGCAGCGCCCGACTAGATAGTTTTGGTACGCAGTATTTT.

This clonotype was counted a single time. The chain recombines TRBV6-1 with TRBJ1-5, with D possibly being TRBD1 (5 bases). The length of the CDR3 is 18 residues. V was clipped by 6 bases and J by 6 bases, with 27 bases between them. CDR1 and CDR2 (germline): MNHNS, SASEGT. In nucleotides, the CDR3 is TGTGCCAGCAGCCCCGTTCCGGGACTGTCAAACGGCGGTCAGCCCCAGCATTTT. It specifies CASSPVPGLSNGGQPQHF.

The V call is TRBV20-1, the J call TRBJ2-1, with 11 bases identical to TRBD2. Germline-derived CDR1 and CDR2 are DFQATT and SNEGSKA (reference sequence). V dropped 2 bases and J dropped 5; count of bases not matched to a gene: 8. CDR3 length: 16 amino acids. The CDR3 reads CSARTFGLAGDNEQFF. Written as DNA, the CDR3 is TGCAGTGCTAGAACCTTCGGACTAGCGGGTGACAATGAGCAGTTCTTC.

The chain combines TRBV4-2 with TRBJ1-5; TRBD1 might be the D (5 bases). Per the germline V gene, CDR1 is LGHNA and CDR2 is YNFKEQ. The CDR3 runs 14 residues. V lost 5 bases to trimming and J lost 7 bases, with 15 bases between them. This CDR3 is CASSGGGTAQPQHF. Written as DNA, the CDR3 is TGTGCCAGCAGCGGGGGGGGGACCGCCCAGCCCCAGCATTTT.

The genes are TRBV5-4 and TRBJ2-7; 10 bases agree with TRBD2. Per germline, CDR1 SGHNT and CDR2 YYREEE (reference sequence). This CDR3 comprises 16 residues. With 0 bases clipped from V and 0 bases from J, the junction kept 3 bases outside the gene matches. The chain's CDR3 is CASSLGTSGTSYEQYF. DNA of the CDR3: TGTGCCAGCAGCTTGGGTACTAGCGGGACCTCCTACGAGCAGTACTTC.

The V and J genes are TRBV27 and TRBJ2-5; D gene ambiguous. Judging by the DNA end, TRBJ2-7 fits better; the J call may be wrong. Germline V lookup: CDR1 MNHEY, CDR2 SMNVEV (reference sequence). This CDR3 is built from 13 residues. The CDR3 loop is CASEGRLGDEQYF. The DNA for the CDR3 is TGTGCCAGCGAAGGCAGGTTAGGCGACGAGCAGTACTTC.

This clonotype has only a few counts. The genes are TRBV6-5 and TRBJ1-5; the D gene is possibly TRBD1 (5 bases). Trimming shortened V by 5 bases and J by 10 bases, and 15 bases separated the two germline ends. Germline V gives CDR1 MNHEY, CDR2 SVGAGI. This CDR3 region has 13 residues. The CDR3 loop reads CASSTGHGVPQHF. The CDR3 DNA reads TGTGCCAGCAGTACCGGACACGGAGTACCCCAGCATTTT.

The genes are TRBV7-9 and TRBJ1-2, with unresolved D. Trimming took off 0 bases at V and 0 bases at J, with 14 bases between the two ends. The CDR3 has 17 amino acids. Germline CDR1 reads SEHNR; CDR2 reads FQNEAQ (reference sequence). DNA for the CDR3: TGTGCCAGCAGCTTAGCTCTACAGAAATTTTCTAACTATGGCTACACCTTC. It yields the protein CASSLALQKFSNYGYTF.

V is TRBV5-1 and J is TRBJ2-2; 9 bases fit TRBD2. V was clipped by 2 bases and J by 4 bases; unmatched bases: 6. Germline CDR1 and CDR2: SGHRS and YFSETQ. CDR3 size: 16 residues. The chain's CDR3 is CASSFPAGGLTGELFF. CDR3 sequence (DNA): TGCGCCAGCAGCTTCCCAGCGGGAGGACTCACCGGGGAGCTGTTTTTT. The complete variable domain, with remaining parts taken from reference TRBV5-1 and TRBJ2-2, reads KAGVTQTPRYLIKTRGQQVTLSCSPISGHRSVSWYQQTPGQGLQFLFEYFSETQRNKGNFPGRFSGRQFSNSRSEMNVSTLELGDSALYLCASSFPAGGLTGELFFGEGSRLTVL.

The chain employs TRBV5-1 and TRBJ2-1; 12 nucleotides agree with TRBD2. This CDR3 comprises 16 residues. Germline assignment: CDR1 SGHRS and CDR2 YFSETQ. V lost 4 bases to trimming and J lost 5 bases; unmatched junction nucleotides: 7. CDR3: CASSTGTSGPHNEQFF. CDR3 nucleotide sequence: TGCGCCAGCAGCACCGGGACTAGCGGGCCCCACAATGAGCAGTTCTTC.

The chain combines TRBV9 with TRBJ1-5; D is possibly TRBD1 (5 bases). The CDR3 loop spans 14 amino acids. V lost 0 bases and J 6 bases, leaving 10 bases between the germline ends. In germline, CDR1 is SGDLS, CDR2 YYNGEE. DNA of the CDR3: TGTGCCAGCAGCGTAGGTGGGGACGGTCAGCCCCAGCATTTT. This gives the protein CASSVGGDGQPQHF.

This chain links TRBV9 with TRBJ2-1; no firm D call. Deletions cut 0 bases from V and 7 bases from J, with 5 bases between. This CDR3 has 12 residues. Germline CDR1 reads SGDLS; CDR2 reads YYNGEE. Here the CDR3 DNA reads TGTGCCAGCAGCGTAGGACAAAATGAGCAGTTCTTC. It yields the protein CASSVGQNEQFF.

The count of this clonotype is one. The V and J genes are TRBV20-1 and TRBJ2-7; the match to TRBD1 covers 8 bases. The germline V gene has CDR1 DFQATT and CDR2 SNEGSKA (reference sequence). V lost 3 bases, J lost 3 bases, and 4 bases stayed unmatched. The CDR3 is 13 residues long. The CDR3 DNA reads TGCAGTGCTAGTGGACAGGGTCTCTACGAGCAGTACTTC. Translating it yields CSASGQGLYEQYF.

The chain recombines TRBV7-9 with TRBJ1-1; 9 bases align to TRBD1. Germline V gene sequence: CDR1 SEHNR, CDR2 FQNEAQ (reference sequence). The CDR3 contains 16 residues. Trimming removed 5 bases from V and 0 bases from J; junction bases left unmatched: 7. The CDR3 protein is CASSGGQGSMNTEAFF. The CDR3 nucleotides read TGTGCCAGCAGCGGCGGACAGGGGAGCATGAACACTGAAGCTTTCTTT.